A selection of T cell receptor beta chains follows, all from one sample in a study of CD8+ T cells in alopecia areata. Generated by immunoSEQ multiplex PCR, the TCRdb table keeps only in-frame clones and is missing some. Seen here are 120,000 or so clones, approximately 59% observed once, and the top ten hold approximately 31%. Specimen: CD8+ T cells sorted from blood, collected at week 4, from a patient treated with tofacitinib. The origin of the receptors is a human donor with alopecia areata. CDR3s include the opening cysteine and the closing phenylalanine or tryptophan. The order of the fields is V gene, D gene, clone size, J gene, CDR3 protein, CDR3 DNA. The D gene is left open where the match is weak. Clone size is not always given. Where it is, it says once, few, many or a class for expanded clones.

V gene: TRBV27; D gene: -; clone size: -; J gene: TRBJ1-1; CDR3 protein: CASSLSRGTEAFF; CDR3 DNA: TGTGCCAGCAGTTTATCAAGAGGGACTGAAGCTTTCTTT
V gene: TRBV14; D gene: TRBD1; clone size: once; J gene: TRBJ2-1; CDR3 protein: CASSHHRGEPYNEQFF; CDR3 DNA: TGTGCCAGCAGCCATCACAGGGGGGAACCCTACAATGAGCAGTTCTTC
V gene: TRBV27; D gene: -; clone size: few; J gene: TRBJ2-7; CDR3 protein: CASSSKSGGFSYEQYF; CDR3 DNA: TGTGCCAGCAGTTCCAAGTCGGGGGGCTTCTCCTACGAGCAGTACTTC
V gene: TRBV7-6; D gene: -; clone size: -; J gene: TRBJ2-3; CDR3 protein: CASSPTLPSRTDTQYF; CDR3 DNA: TGTGCCAGCAGCCCGACCCTCCCTAGCCGCACAGATACGCAGTATTTT
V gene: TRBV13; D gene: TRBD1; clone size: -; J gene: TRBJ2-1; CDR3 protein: CASSPGQGDHNEQFF; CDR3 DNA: TGTGCCAGCAGCCCGGGACAGGGGGATCACAATGAGCAGTTCTTC
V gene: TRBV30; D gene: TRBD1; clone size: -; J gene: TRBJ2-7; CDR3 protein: CAWSVGQVDEQYF; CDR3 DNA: TGTGCCTGGAGTGTAGGACAGGTGGACGAGCAGTACTTC
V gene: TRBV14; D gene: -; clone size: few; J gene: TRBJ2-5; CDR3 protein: CASSPWAQLGTQYF; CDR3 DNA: TGTGCCAGCAGCCCTTGGGCACAGCTAGGGACCCAGTACTTC
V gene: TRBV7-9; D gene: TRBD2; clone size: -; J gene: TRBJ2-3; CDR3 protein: CASSFGSGESHTQYF; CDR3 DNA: TGTGCCAGCAGCTTCGGTAGCGGGGAATCGCATACGCAGTATTTT
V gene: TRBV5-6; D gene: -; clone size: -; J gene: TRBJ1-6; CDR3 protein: CASSLRGRGYSPLHF; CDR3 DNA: TGTGCCAGCAGCTTGCGGGGGCGAGGTTATTCACCCCTCCACTTT
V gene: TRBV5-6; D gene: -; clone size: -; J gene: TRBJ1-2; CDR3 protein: CASSLQGQGYGYTF; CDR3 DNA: TGTGCCAGCAGCTTGCAGGGGCAGGGCTATGGCTACACCTTC
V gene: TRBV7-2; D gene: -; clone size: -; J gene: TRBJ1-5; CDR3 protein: CASSSEQGSNQPQHF; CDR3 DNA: TGTGCCAGCAGCTCGGAACAGGGTAGCAATCAGCCCCAGCATTTT
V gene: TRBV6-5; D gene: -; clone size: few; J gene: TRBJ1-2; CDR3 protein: CASSYGSAREGYTF; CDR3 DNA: TGTGCCAGCAGTTACGGGTCCGCACGGGAGGGCTACACCTTC
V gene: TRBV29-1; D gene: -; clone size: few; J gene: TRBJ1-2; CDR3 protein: CSVPSPGSDGYTF; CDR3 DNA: TGCAGCGTTCCCTCTCCGGGCAGCGATGGCTACACCTTC
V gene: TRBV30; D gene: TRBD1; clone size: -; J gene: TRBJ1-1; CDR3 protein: CAAGTGEVEAFF; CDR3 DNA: TGTGCCGCCGGGACAGGGGAAGTTGAAGCTTTCTTT
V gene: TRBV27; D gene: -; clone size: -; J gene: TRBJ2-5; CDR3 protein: CASTLGLGETQYF; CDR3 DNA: TGTGCCAGCACCTTGGGCCTGGGGGAGACCCAGTACTTC
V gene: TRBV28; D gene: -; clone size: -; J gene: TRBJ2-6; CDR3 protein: CASSTLKDSGANVLTF; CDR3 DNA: TGTGCCAGCAGTACCCTGAAGGACTCTGGGGCCAACGTCCTGACTTTC
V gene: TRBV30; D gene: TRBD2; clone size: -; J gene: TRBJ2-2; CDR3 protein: CAWMAGAGELFF; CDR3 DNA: TGTGCCTGGATGGCGGGAGCCGGGGAGCTGTTTTTT
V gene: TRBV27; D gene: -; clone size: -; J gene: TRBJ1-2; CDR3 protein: CASSSGYGYTF; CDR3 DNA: TGTGCCAGCAGTTCCGGCTATGGCTACACCTTC
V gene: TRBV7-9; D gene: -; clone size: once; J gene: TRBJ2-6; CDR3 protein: CASSFIPISGANVLTF; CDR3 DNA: TGTGCCAGCAGCTTCATCCCGATCTCTGGGGCCAACGTCCTGACTTTC
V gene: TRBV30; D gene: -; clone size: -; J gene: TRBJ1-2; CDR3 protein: CAWTGGDWYGYTF; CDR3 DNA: TGTGCCTGGACCGGAGGGGACTGGTATGGCTACACCTTC
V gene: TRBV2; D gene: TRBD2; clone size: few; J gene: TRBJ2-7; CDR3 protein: CASSLIPPGTRYGEQYF; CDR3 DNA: TGTGCCAGCAGTTTGATCCCTCCCGGGACTAGGTATGGCGAGCAGTACTTC